This T cell receptor (beta chain) was documented in a study of OX40 agonist ivuxolimab in advanced cancers. Points from the study as a whole: At 0.1 to 3.0 mg/kg, CD4+ and CD8+ blood T cells expanded clonally by week 6. The investigators did not determine what antigen specificity the expanded peripheral T cells had.

For this clone: The target antigen is unknown.

The CDR3 contains 15 residues. With V trimmed by 4 bases and J by 8 bases, 8 bases remained unmatched. CDR1 is MDHEN, CDR2 SYDVKM, per germline. Method: immunoSEQ multiplex PCR; TCRdb's copy keeps in-frame clones and lacks some. The table includes about 68,000 clones, around 90% detected once. The chain combines TRBV28 with TRBJ2-2; 9 bases map to TRBD2. The sample here was CD4+ or CD8+ T cells sorted from blood, taken in a trial of the OX40 agonist ivuxolimab. The receptor comes from an adult with an advanced solid tumor such as melanoma, head and neck, liver or kidney cancer. CDR3 sequence reads: CASSYPGLAPGELFF. For the CDR3, the DNA is TGTGCCAGCAGTTATCCGGGACTAGCACCTGGGGAGCTGTTTTTT. The full variable domain, its missing parts supplied by reference TRBV28 and TRBJ2-2, is DVKVTQSSRYLVKRTGEKVFLECVQDMDHENMFWYRQDPGLGLRLIYFSYDVKMKEKGDIPEGYSVSREKKERFSLILESASTNQTSMYLCASSYPGLAPGELFFGEGSRLTVL.